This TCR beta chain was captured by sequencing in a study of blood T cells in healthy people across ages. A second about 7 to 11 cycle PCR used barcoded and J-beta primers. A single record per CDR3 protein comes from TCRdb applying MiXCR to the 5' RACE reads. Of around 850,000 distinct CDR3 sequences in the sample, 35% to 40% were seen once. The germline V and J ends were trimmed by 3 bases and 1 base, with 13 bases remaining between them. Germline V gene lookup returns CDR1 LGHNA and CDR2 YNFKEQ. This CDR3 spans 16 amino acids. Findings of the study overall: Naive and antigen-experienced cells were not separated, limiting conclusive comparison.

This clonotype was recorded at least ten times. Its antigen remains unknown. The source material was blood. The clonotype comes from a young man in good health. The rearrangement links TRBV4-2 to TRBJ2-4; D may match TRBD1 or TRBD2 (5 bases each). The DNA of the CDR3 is TGTGCCAGCAGCCACCACATCAGGGAGGCCAAAAACATTCAGTACTTC. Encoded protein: CASSHHIREAKNIQYF.